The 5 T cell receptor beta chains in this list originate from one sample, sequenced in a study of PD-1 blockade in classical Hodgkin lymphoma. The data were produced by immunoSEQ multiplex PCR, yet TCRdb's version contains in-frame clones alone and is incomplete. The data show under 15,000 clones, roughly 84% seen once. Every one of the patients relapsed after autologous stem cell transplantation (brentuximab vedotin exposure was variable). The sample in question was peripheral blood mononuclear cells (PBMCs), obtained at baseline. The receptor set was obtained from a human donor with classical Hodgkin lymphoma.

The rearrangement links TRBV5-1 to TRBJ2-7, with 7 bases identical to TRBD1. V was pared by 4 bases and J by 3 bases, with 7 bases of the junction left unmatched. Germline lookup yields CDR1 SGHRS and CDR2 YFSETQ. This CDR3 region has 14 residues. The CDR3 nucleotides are TGCGCCAGCAGCAGGGTGGCAGGGGGCTACGAGCAGTACTTC. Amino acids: CASSRVAGGYEQYF.

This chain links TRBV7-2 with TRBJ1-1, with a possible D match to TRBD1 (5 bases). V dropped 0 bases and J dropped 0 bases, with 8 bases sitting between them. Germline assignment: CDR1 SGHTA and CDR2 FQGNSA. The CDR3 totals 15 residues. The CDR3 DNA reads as TGTGCCAGCAGCTTAGCTTGGGGGATGAACACTGAAGCTTTCTTT. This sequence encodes CASSLAWGMNTEAFF.

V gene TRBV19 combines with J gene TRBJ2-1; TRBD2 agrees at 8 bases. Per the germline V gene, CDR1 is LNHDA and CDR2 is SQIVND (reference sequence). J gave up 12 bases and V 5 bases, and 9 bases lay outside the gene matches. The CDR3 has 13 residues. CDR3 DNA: TGTGCCAGTAGTCCAGGACCCGGGGGGGTGCAGTTCTTC. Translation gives CASSPGPGGVQFF.

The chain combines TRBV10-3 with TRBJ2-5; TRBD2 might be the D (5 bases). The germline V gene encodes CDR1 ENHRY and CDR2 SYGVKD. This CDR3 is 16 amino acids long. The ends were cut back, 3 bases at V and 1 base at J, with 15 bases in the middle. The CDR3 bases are TGTGCCATCAGTGACTTCTCACTAGGACGCCAAGAGACCCAGTACTTC. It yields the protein CAISDFSLGRQETQYF.

The CDR3 bases are TGTGCCATCGGGCCCGACAGTCGGCCCGGCTACACCTTC. This sequence encodes CAIGPDSRPGYTF. The gene calls are TRBV10-3 and TRBJ1-2, with D maybe TRBD1 (5 bases). The V end lost 8 bases, the J end lost 8 bases, and 18 bases lay between the germline ends. This CDR3 spans 13 amino acids. Germline V gene data show CDR1 as ENHRY and CDR2 as SYGVKD.